This T cell receptor beta chain was documented in a study of T cell repertoires in cytomegalovirus infection. Overall study context: Selected CMV epitopes included recently identified HLA-C-restricted ones as well as well-studied HLA-B-restricted ones.

General study points: CMV carriers having the relevant HLA were flagged by cumulative public TCR beta family frequency.

This clonotype was seen only a few times. Antigen unknown. Each CDR3 protein gets one entry after TCRdb re-called the reads with MiXCR. The profile shows about 830,000 distinct CDR3 sequences, about 31% of them singletons. The V segment lost 5 bases and the J segment 6 bases; nucleotides outside the gene matches: 7. CDR3 length: 14 residues. Germline loops: CDR1 SEHNR, CDR2 FQNEAQ (reference sequence). The chain recombines TRBV7-9 with TRBJ2-5; TRBD1 agrees at 9 bases. This specimen consisted of cultured CD8+ T cells from PBMCs, obtained from culture after CMV antigen stimulation. This TCR was sampled from a human donor in good health (CMV status not recorded). Some clones in this sample may be carry-over from other donors' samples. CDR3 region: CASSPRDRGKTQYF. The CDR3 DNA is TGTGCCAGCAGCCCGAGAGACAGGGGGAAGACCCAGTACTTC.